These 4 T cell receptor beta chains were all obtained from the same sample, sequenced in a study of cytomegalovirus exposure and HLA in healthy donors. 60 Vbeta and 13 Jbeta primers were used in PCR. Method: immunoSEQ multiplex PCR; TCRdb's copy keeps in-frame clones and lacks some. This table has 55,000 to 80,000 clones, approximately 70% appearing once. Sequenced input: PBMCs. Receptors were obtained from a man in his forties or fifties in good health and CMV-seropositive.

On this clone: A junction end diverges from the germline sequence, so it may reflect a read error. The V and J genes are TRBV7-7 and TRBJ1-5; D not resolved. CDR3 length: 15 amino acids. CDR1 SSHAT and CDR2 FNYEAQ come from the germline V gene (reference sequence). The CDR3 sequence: CASSLYRVENQPQHF. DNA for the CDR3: TGTGCTAGCAGCTTATACCGTGTGGAGAATCAGCCCCAGCATTTT.

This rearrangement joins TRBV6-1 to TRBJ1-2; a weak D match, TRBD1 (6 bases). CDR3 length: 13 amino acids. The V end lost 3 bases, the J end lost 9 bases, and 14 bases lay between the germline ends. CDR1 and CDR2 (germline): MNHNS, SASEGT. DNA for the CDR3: TGTGCCAGCAGTGACATTAGGACAGCTAGCTACACCTTC. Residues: CASSDIRTASYTF.

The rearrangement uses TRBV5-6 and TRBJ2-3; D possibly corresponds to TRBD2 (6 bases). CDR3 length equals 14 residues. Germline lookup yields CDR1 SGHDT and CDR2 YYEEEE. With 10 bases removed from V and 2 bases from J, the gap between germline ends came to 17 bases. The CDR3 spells CALGGGDTTDTQYF. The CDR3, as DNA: TGTGCCCTGGGGGGTGGGGATACCACAGATACGCAGTATTTT.

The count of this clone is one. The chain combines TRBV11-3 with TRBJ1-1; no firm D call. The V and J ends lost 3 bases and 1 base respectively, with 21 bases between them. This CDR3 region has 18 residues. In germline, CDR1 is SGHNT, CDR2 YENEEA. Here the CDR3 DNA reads TGTGCCAGCAGCTTTGCGGGCCAGTGGGGTAGGACGAACACTGAAGCTTTCTTT. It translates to CASSFAGQWGRTNTEAFF.